This T cell receptor beta chain appears in the sequencing data of a study of long-term antiretroviral therapy in people with HIV. Study-wide context: Of all samples, the earliest predate the 2015 immediate-ART recommendation by about a decade. Study-level points and caveats: Diversity measured after ART increased yet remained under transplant donor controls.

V lost 6 bases and J 4 bases, leaving 7 bases between the germline ends. The CDR3 runs to 12 residues. Germline V gives CDR1 LNHDA, CDR2 SQIVND (reference sequence). In the case of this clone: Its antigen is not identified.

Every participant gave one or more pre-ART and two or more post-ART PBMC samples. Researchers report immunoSEQ v3.0 was run at survey level. The assay was immunoSEQ multiplex PCR, and TCRdb's table has in-frame clones only and misses some. The sample includes about 17,000 clones, around 74% of them seen just once. Material: unsorted PBMCs, obtained nearly 2.6 years before starting antiretroviral therapy. The receptor's source is a woman aged 45-65 years with HIV. The V gene is TRBV19, the J gene TRBJ1-5; D unresolved. CDR3 DNA: TGTGCCAGTAGGGGGAGGAATCAGCCCCAGCATTTT. Its protein product is CASRGRNQPQHF. The complete variable domain, with remaining parts taken from reference TRBV19 and TRBJ1-5, reads DGGITQSPKYLFRKEGQNVTLSCEQNLNHDAMYWYRQDPGQGLRLIYYSQIVNDFQKGDIAEGYSVSREKKESFPLTVTSAQKNPTAFYLCASRGRNQPQHFGDGTRLSIL.